The 4 T cell receptor beta chains in this list originate from one sample, sequenced in a study of shared clonotypes between healthy human individuals. The method was immunoSEQ multiplex PCR; TCRdb's version includes in-frame clones alone and lacks a portion of them. The repertoire consists of fewer than 1 million clones, with about 96% occurring once and the leading ten covering about 0.22%. CD45RO negativity and positive selection for CCR7 defined naive CD8 cells, a population that excluded terminally differentiated effector memory CD45RA+ cells. The sample consisted of naive CD8+ T cells sorted from blood. Receptors were obtained from a man aged 25-40 years in good health.

The CDR3 reads CASSYRGAGNEQYF. CDR3 sequence (DNA): TGTGCCAGCAGTTATAGGGGAGCAGGGAACGAGCAGTACTTC. The rearrangement joins TRBV6-5 to TRBJ2-7; D might be TRBD1 or TRBD2, each matching 5 bases. Trimming removed 3 bases from V and 5 bases from J, with 14 bases in between. The CDR3 has 14 amino acids. Germline V gene lookup returns CDR1 MNHEY and CDR2 SVGAGI.

This chain connects TRBV28 to TRBJ1-2; TRBD1 matches at 7 bases. CDR1 MDHEN and CDR2 SYDVKM come from the germline V gene. The junction had 18 bases not matched to a gene; V was cut back by 4 bases and J by 7 bases. The CDR3 extends over 17 amino acids. The CDR3 region is CASSSRDRSKILPGYTF. The CDR3 region has the DNA TGTGCCAGCAGTTCCCGGGACAGAAGTAAAATCCTTCCTGGCTACACCTTC.

About this clone itself: At the DNA level, this CDR3 is encoded by other sequences in the same sample as well. This chain connects TRBV5-1 to TRBJ2-3; no clear D. The CDR3 contains 14 residues. Looked up from germline, CDR1 is SGHRS and CDR2 is YFSETQ. With 3 bases removed from V and 3 bases from J, the gap between germline ends came to 11 bases. CDR3 residues: CASSSLGPTDTQYF. CDR3 coding DNA: TGCGCCAGCAGCTCGCTGGGCCCTACAGATACGCAGTATTTT.

The rearrangement joins TRBV29-1 to TRBJ2-7; D is tentatively TRBD1 or TRBD2 (5 bases each). V was clipped by 7 bases and J by 0 bases, with 10 bases between them. In germline, CDR1 is SQVTM, CDR2 ANQGSEA. The CDR3 consists of 12 residues. For the CDR3, the DNA is TGCAGCGATGCTGGGGGCTCCTACGAGCAGTACTTC. It encodes CSDAGGSYEQYF.